This TCR beta chain was captured in a study of cytomegalovirus exposure and HLA in healthy donors. Study results and limitations: Clonal expansion, a later analysis showed, was greater in HLA-associated TCR beta chains than in equally common others. In vitro, three CMV-associated chains proved specific for CMV antigens.

With 60 Vbeta and 13 Jbeta primers, the PCR was carried out. The method was immunoSEQ multiplex PCR; TCRdb's version includes in-frame clones alone and lacks a portion of them. The sample holds fewer than 200,000 clones, roughly a tenth seen once. This clone was seen only a few times. Antigen specificity is unknown. The sequenced sample consisted of PBMCs. The sequence came from a woman in her twenties or thirties in good health and CMV-seropositive.

The CDR3 DNA sequence: TGTGCCAGCAGTTATGACTCTACCGGGGAGCTGTTTTTT. Translated, it gives CASSYDSTGELFF. The V gene is TRBV6-5, the J gene TRBJ2-2; D is uncertain. V lost 3 bases, J lost 5 bases, and 7 bases lay in between. This CDR3 has 13 residues. Germline CDR1 and CDR2: MNHEY and SVGAGI.